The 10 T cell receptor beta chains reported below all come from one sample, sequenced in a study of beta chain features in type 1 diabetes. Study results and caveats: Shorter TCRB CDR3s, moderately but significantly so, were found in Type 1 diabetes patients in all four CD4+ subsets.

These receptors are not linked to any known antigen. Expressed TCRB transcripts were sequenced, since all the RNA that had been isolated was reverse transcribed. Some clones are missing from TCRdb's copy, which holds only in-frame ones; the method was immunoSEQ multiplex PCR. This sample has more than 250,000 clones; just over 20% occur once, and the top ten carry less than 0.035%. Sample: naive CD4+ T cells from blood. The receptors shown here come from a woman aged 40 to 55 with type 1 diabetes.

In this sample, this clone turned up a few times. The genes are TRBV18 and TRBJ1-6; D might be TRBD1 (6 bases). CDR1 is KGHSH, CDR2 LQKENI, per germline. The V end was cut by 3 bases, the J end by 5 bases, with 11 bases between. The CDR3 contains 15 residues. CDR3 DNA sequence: TGTGCCAGCTCACCCGGACAGAAGGATAATTCACCCCTCCACTTT. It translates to CASSPGQKDNSPLHF.

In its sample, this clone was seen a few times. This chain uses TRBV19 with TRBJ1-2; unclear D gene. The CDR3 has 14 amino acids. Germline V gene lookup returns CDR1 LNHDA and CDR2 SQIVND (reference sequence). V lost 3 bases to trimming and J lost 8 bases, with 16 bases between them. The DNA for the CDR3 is TGTGCCAGTAGTATGGAGGCACGCCGAGTCGGCTACACCTTC. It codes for CASSMEARRVGYTF.

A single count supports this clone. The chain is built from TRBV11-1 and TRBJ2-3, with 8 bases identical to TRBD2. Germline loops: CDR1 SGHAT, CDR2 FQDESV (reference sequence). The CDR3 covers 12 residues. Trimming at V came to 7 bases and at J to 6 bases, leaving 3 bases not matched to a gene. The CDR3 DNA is TGTGCCAGCACCCGGGAGGGGGATACGCAGTATTTT. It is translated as CASTREGDTQYF.

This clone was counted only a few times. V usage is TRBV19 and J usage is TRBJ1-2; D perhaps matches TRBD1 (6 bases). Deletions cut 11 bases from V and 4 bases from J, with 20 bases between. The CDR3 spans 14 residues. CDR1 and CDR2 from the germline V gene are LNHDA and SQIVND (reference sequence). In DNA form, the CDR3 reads TGTGCCTCCTCGACTATCCAGACAGGCTATGGCTACACCTTC. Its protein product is CASSTIQTGYGYTF.

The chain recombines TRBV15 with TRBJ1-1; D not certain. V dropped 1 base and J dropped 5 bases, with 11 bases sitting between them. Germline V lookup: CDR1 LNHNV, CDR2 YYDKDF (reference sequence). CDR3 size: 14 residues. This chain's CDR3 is CATSRALLWTEAFF. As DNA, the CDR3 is TGTGCCACCAGCAGAGCTTTACTGTGGACTGAAGCTTTCTTT.

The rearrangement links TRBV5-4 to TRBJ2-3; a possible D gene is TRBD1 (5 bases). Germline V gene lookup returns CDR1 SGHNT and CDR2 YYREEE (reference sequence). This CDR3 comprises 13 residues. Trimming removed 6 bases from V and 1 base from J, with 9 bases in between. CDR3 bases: TGTGCCAGCAAACAGGTCGGCACAGATACGCAGTATTTT. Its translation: CASKQVGTDTQYF.

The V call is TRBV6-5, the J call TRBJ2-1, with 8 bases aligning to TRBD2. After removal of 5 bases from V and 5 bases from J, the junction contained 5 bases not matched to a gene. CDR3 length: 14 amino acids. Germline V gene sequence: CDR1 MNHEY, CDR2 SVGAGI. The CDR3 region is CASSPQRGNNEQFF. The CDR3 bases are TGTGCCAGCAGTCCACAGCGGGGGAACAATGAGCAGTTCTTC.

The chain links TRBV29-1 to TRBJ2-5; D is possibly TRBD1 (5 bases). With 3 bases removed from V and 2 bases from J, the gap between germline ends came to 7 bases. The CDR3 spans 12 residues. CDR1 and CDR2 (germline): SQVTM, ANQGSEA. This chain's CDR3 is CSVEGQQETQYF. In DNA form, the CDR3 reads TGCAGCGTTGAGGGGCAGCAAGAGACCCAGTACTTC.

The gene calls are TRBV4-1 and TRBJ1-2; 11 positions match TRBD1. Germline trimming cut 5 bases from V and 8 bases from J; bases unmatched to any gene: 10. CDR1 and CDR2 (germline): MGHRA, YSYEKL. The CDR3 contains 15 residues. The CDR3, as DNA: TGCGCCAGCAGCAGTACAGGACAGGGGGCGGAGGGCTACACCTTC. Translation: CASSSTGQGAEGYTF.

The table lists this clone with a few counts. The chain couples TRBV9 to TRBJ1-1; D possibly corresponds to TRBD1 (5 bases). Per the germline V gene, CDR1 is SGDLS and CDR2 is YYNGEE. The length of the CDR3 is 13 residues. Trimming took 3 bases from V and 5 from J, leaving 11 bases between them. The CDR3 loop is CASSAQGGTEAFF. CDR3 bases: TGTGCCAGCAGCGCTCAGGGAGGGACTGAAGCTTTCTTT.